This is a list of T cell receptor beta chains from one sample in a study of blood T cell repertoires in COVID-19. Measured with immunoSEQ multiplex PCR; TCRdb has only the in-frame clones, and not every one. Here the sample spans some 180,000 clones, less than 85% being singletons. Sequencing was performed on peripheral blood. The receptors derive from a man aged 50 to 60 who had recovered from COVID-19. CDR3s include the opening cysteine and the closing phenylalanine or tryptophan. Fields, in order: J gene, V gene, D gene, clone size, CDR3 protein, CDR3 DNA. A D gene is named only where the DNA matches it firmly. The size field is filled for only some rows; it gives once, few, many or a size class.

>TRBJ2-1|TRBV2|-|-
CASRRDGNEQFF
TGTGCCAGCAGGAGAGACGGGAATGAGCAGTTCTTC
>TRBJ1-2|TRBV5-6|-|-
CASRMRVDYGYTF
TGTGCCAGCAGAATGAGGGTTGACTATGGCTACACCTTC
>TRBJ1-2|TRBV12-3/TRBV12-4|-|-
CASSFQGHYGYTF
TGTGCCAGCAGTTTTCAGGGCCACTATGGCTACACCTTC
>TRBJ2-1|TRBV20-1|TRBD2|-
CSASGGLAGVWINEQFF
TGCAGTGCTAGTGGCGGCCTAGCGGGAGTGTGGATAAACGAGCAGTTCTTC
>TRBJ2-7|TRBV11-3|TRBD2|-
CASSLGPGLAGDEQYF
TGTGCCAGCAGCTTAGGGCCGGGACTAGCGGGAGACGAGCAGTACTTC
>TRBJ1-2|TRBV7-9|-|-
CASSLGTSNYGYTF
TGTGCCAGCAGCTTAGGGACAAGTAACTATGGCTACACCTTC
>TRBJ1-2|TRBV27|TRBD1|-
CASSLRGTGFYGYTF
TGTGCCAGCAGTTTACGGGGGACAGGGTTCTATGGCTACACCTTC
>TRBJ2-4|TRBV4-2|TRBD2|-
CASSQEAGREGNIQYF
TGTGCCAGCAGCCAAGAAGCAGGGAGGGAGGGAAACATTCAGTACTTC
>TRBJ2-1|TRBV24-1|TRBD2|-
CATSPSGPYNNEQFF
TGTGCCACCAGTCCTAGCGGGCCGTACAACAATGAGCAGTTCTTC
>TRBJ1-2|TRBV13|-|-
CASSLAEVTGDYGYTF
TGTGCCAGCAGCTTAGCTGAGGTGACGGGGGACTATGGCTACACCTTC
>TRBJ2-3|TRBV19|-|-
CASSIDQLDTQYF
TGTGCCAGTAGTATAGATCAACTAGATACGCAGTATTTT
>TRBJ1-1|TRBV7-3|-|-
CASSLGGSLSEAFF
TGTGCCAGCAGCTTAGGGGGCTCATTGTCTGAAGCTTTCTTT
>TRBJ2-7|TRBV10-3|-|once
CAITRGGGYEQYF
TGTGCCATCACTAGGGGAGGGGGCTACGAGCAGTACTTC
>TRBJ2-3|TRBV5-1|-|-
CASSLLRGSRTDTQYF
TGCGCCAGCAGCTTGCTAAGGGGCTCGCGCACAGATACGCAGTATTTT
>TRBJ2-6|TRBV7-3|-|-
CASSFSGVGANVLTF
TGTGCCAGCAGCTTCTCAGGGGTTGGTGCCAACGTCCTGACTTTC
>TRBJ1-5|TRBV24-1|-|-
CATSGGHSNQPQHF
TGTGCCACCAGTGGTGGACATTCCAATCAGCCCCAGCATTTT
>TRBJ1-1|TRBV28|TRBD1|-
CASSRRQGLSSEAFF
TGTGCCAGCAGCCGGCGACAGGGGCTCTCTTCCGAAGCTTTCTTT
>TRBJ1-4|TRBV2|-|few
CASSWEGWDSSRGEDEKLFF
TGTGCCAGCAGCTGGGAGGGATGGGACTCATCGAGGGGGGAGGATGAAAAACTGTTTTTT
>TRBJ2-7|TRBV30|TRBD2|-
CAWKRLAGGGYEQYF
TGTGCCTGGAAGAGACTAGCGGGAGGAGGCTACGAGCAGTACTTC
>TRBJ1-1|TRBV27|-|few
CASSSPQGLEAFF
TGTGCCAGCAGTTCTCCGCAGGGTCTTGAAGCTTTCTTT
>TRBJ2-3|TRBV21-1|-|-
CASTQTLRDREVDTQYF
TGTGCCAGCACCCAAACGCTCCGGGACAGGGAAGTCGATACGCAGTATTTT
>TRBJ2-2|TRBV5-1|TRBD2|-
CASRQTSGSFAGELFF
TGCGCCAGCAGGCAGACTAGCGGGAGTTTCGCCGGGGAGCTGTTTTTT
>TRBJ1-1|TRBV14|TRBD1|once
CASSQMGQGAMGTEAFF
TGTGCCAGCAGCCAAATGGGACAGGGGGCGATGGGTACTGAAGCTTTCTTT
>TRBJ1-3|TRBV7-2|-|-
CASSRTQPISGNTIYF
TGTGCCAGCAGCCGGACTCAACCGATTTCTGGAAACACCATATATTTT